This TCR beta chain originates from a study of human T cells and chemical hapten exposure. Study conclusions and caveats: It was expanded TCRs that formed significantly more large CDR3 similarity clusters than controls did.

This clonotype turned up a few times. Its antigen is still unknown. The CDR3 totals 15 residues. The V end was cut by 4 bases, the J end by 5 bases, with 12 bases between. TCRdb re-called the RACE reads with MiXCR, one entry per CDR3 protein. The top ten clones hold less than 2% of a sample with 150,000 or so distinct CDR3 sequences, more than 14% of them seen once. Time point specified: patch test 1, 2 weeks after DPC sensitization. The sample's treatment: therapeutic diphenylcyclopropenone sensitization with weekly scalp DPC. Suited to DPC and affected by alopecia, the donors ranged from 18 to 70 years old. Blood, whole and unfractionated, served as the source for total RNA extraction.

This clonotype was obtained from a woman aged 25-40 years with alopecia areata. Some clones in this sample may be carry-over from other donors' samples. The rearrangement uses TRBV12-3 or TRBV12-4 and TRBJ1-6; possibly TRBD1 for D (5 bases). The sequencing here drew on whole blood, taken in connection with sensitization to the hapten diphenylcyclopropenone (DPC). The chain's CDR3 is CASSSAGTDNSPLHF. Written as DNA, the CDR3 is TGTGCCAGCAGTTCGGCCGGGACGGATAATTCACCCCTCCACTTT.